Each of the 14 T cell receptor beta chains below was sequenced from the same sample in a study of identical twins. TCRdb independently ran MiXCR on the 5' RACE reads; one entry per CDR3 protein. Found here are just under 650,000 distinct CDR3 sequences, around 7.4% of them singletons; the top ten hold 1.5% to 2%. This sample was also put to use in a study of yellow fever vaccine responses in identical twins.

Sequenced sample: PBMCs. The receptor set was obtained from a woman between 18 and 30 years old in good health.

This clonotype was found a few times. The gene calls are TRBV20-1 and TRBJ2-2; 13 bases are shared with TRBD2. The germline gives CDR1 DFQATT, CDR2 SNEGSKA (reference sequence). The CDR3 has 15 amino acids. V shed 6 bases, J shed 9 bases, and the junction held 10 bases outside the gene matches. CDR3 residues: CSAGTGTSGKWELFF. As DNA, the CDR3 is TGCAGTGCAGGGACAGGGACTAGCGGGAAATGGGAGCTGTTTTTT.

This clonotype was observed a handful of times. V usage is TRBV28 and J usage is TRBJ1-2; D uncertain. This CDR3 has 14 residues. Germline CDR1 MDHEN, CDR2 SYDVKM. The V gene lost 3 bases and the J gene lost 4 bases, with 12 bases spanning the gap. This CDR3 is CASSLPGDTYGYTF. In DNA form, the CDR3 reads TGTGCCAGCAGTTTGCCCGGAGATACCTATGGCTACACCTTC.

This chain uses TRBV4-1 with TRBJ2-1; D is unresolved. V dropped 2 bases and J dropped 8 bases, with 10 bases sitting between them. From germline, CDR1 is MGHRA and CDR2 YSYEKL. This CDR3 is 13 amino acids long. CDR3 in amino acids: CASSQSYIHEQFF. CDR3 nucleotides: TGCGCCAGCAGCCAATCCTACATCCATGAGCAGTTCTTC.

The rearrangement joins TRBV20-1 to TRBJ2-2, with 8 bases lining up with TRBD2. The J segment lost 5 bases and the V segment lost 2 bases, leaving 25 bases of the junction unmatched. There are 21 residues in the CDR3. Germline V CDR1 and CDR2: DFQATT, SNEGSKA (reference sequence). The DNA of the CDR3 is TGCAGTGCTAGATCCACCCGGGGGGGACTTCGGTCCAGCGGCGGTACCGGGGAGCTGTTTTTT. As protein: CSARSTRGGLRSSGGTGELFF.

This chain uses TRBV6-4 with TRBJ2-2; D possibly corresponds to TRBD1 (5 bases). The germline gives CDR1 MRHNA, CDR2 SNTAGT. The length of the CDR3 is 13 residues. V dropped 4 bases and J dropped 4 bases, with 7 bases sitting between them. CDR3 sequence: CASSGQPTGELFF. In nucleotides, the CDR3 is TGTGCCAGCAGTGGACAGCCCACCGGGGAGCTGTTTTTT.

This chain joins TRBV6-6 and TRBJ1-2, with D uncertain. This CDR3 spans 11 amino acids. Trimming stripped 7 bases from V and 8 bases from J, with 11 bases between. CDR1 MNHNY and CDR2 SVGAGI come from the germline V gene (reference sequence). CDR3 coding DNA: TGTGCCAGCAAGACCGCGGTCGGCTACACCTTC. The encoded protein is CASKTAVGYTF.

This clonotype came up a few times. The V call is TRBV12-3 or TRBV12-4, the J call TRBJ2-1; TRBD2 agrees at 10 bases. The J segment lost 6 bases and the V segment lost 5 bases, leaving 13 bases of the junction unmatched. This CDR3 is built from 17 residues. The DNA of the CDR3 is TGTGCCAGCAGTGTCCACTCTAGAGCGGGGGGGCCCAATGAGCAGTTCTTC. Translated: CASSVHSRAGGPNEQFF.

This clonotype was counted a few times. The rearrangement joins TRBV20-1 to TRBJ2-7, with 12 positions matching TRBD2. Germline trimming cut 3 bases from V and 1 base from J; bases unmatched to any gene: 4. CDR3 length: 15 amino acids. The germline CDR1 and CDR2 sequences are DFQATT and SNEGSKA (reference sequence). The CDR3 region is CSASPGTSGSYEQYF. CDR3 nucleotide sequence: TGCAGTGCTAGTCCCGGGACTAGCGGGTCCTACGAGCAGTACTTC.

This clonotype was counted between two and nine times. The genes are TRBV12-3 or TRBV12-4 and TRBJ2-1; TRBD2 aligns across 11 bases. The CDR3 runs 14 residues. Germline trimming cut 7 bases from V and 3 bases from J; bases unmatched to any gene: 2. CDR3 region: CASTTSGIYNEQFF. CDR3 nucleotide sequence: TGTGCCAGCACGACTAGCGGGATCTACAATGAGCAGTTCTTC.

V and J are TRBV7-9 and TRBJ2-7; a weak D match, TRBD2 (5 bases). The CDR3 loop spans 15 amino acids. Germline CDR1 SEHNR, CDR2 FQNEAQ (reference sequence). V was pared by 3 bases and J by 4 bases, with 16 bases between. CDR3 region: CASSLGGHWEYEQYF. The CDR3 bases are TGTGCCAGCAGCTTGGGCGGGCACTGGGAATACGAGCAGTACTTC.

The chain uses TRBV12-3 or TRBV12-4 and TRBJ1-6; 7 bases are a match to TRBD1. V gave up 7 bases and J gave up 10 bases; unmatched junction bases: 10. This CDR3 spans 14 amino acids. DNA of the CDR3: TGTGCCAGCAAAGCTGGGACAGAGCGATCACCCCTCCACTTT. It is translated as CASKAGTERSPLHF.

In this sample, this clonotype turned up a few times. The genes are TRBV20-1 and TRBJ1-2; TRBD1 is a possible D gene (5 bases). V was cut by 6 bases and J by 0 bases, with 11 bases left in between. Germline CDR1 is DFQATT and CDR2 is SNEGSKA (reference sequence). CDR3 size: 13 residues. This chain's CDR3 is CSAKAGPNYGYTF. The CDR3 DNA reads TGCAGTGCGAAGGCAGGGCCTAACTATGGCTACACCTTC.

This chain uses TRBV2 with TRBJ2-7, with TRBD1 matching 7 bases. This CDR3 is built from 13 residues. V was pared by 6 bases and J by 1 base, with 3 bases of the junction left unmatched. The germline V gene has CDR1 SNHLY and CDR2 FYNNEI. CDR3 protein: CASRGQKSYEQYF. CDR3 coding DNA: TGTGCCAGCAGGGGACAGAAATCCTACGAGCAGTACTTC.

This clonotype showed up many times. The chain recombines TRBV4-1 with TRBJ1-2; the match to TRBD1 covers 7 bases. Germline CDR1 MGHRA, CDR2 YSYEKL. Germline trimming cut 4 bases from V and 1 base from J; bases unmatched to any gene: 6. The CDR3 totals 15 residues. The CDR3 coding sequence is TGCGCCAGCAGCCCCCAAAACAGGGGTAACTATGGCTACACCTTC. This sequence encodes CASSPQNRGNYGYTF.